Below are 7 T cell receptor beta chains sequenced from a single sample in a study of T cells in Graves' hyperthyroidism and ophthalmopathy. TCR beta CDR3 regions were amplified from RNA. When the TCR CDR3 underwent first-round RT-PCR, the HTBI primer set was used. TCRdb fed the multiplex PCR reads into MiXCR, producing one record per CDR3 protein. The table includes some 350,000 distinct CDR3 sequences, roughly 15% detected once. The source material was blood. The receptors stem from a woman between 55 and 75 years old with Graves' ophthalmopathy.

There are a few counts of this clonotype. This sequence joins TRBV7-3 and TRBJ2-5; D remains unclear. Germline V gene data show CDR1 as SGHTA and CDR2 as FQGTGA. V was trimmed by 5 bases and J by 5 bases, leaving 15 bases between them. The CDR3 covers 14 residues. The CDR3 DNA sequence: TGTGCCAGCAGCCCTACCGACCCCGGGGAGACCCAGTACTTC. It specifies CASSPTDPGETQYF. Looking up the rest from reference TRBV7-3 and TRBJ2-5 gives the full variable domain: GAGVSQTPSNKVTEKGKYVELRCDPISGHTALYWYRQSLGQGPEFLIYFQGTGAADDSGLPNDRFFAVRPEGSVSTLKIQRTERGDSAVYLCASSPTDPGETQYFGPGTRLLVL.

This clonotype was recorded many times. The DNA of the CDR3 is TGTGCCAGCAGTGAAGTGGGGGGCGGGAGTGAGCAGTTCTTC. Its translation is CASSEVGGGSEQFF. V gene TRBV2 combines with J gene TRBJ2-1; possibly TRBD2 for D (7 bases). This CDR3 has 14 amino acids. The germline gives CDR1 SNHLY, CDR2 FYNNEI. Between the trimmed V and J ends, which lost 1 base and 9 bases, there was a span of 13 bases.

The table lists this clonotype with many counts. V and J are TRBV3-1 and TRBJ2-1; D gene ambiguous. Germline V gene sequence: CDR1 LGHDT, CDR2 YNNKEL (reference sequence). V dropped 4 bases and J dropped 9 bases, with 7 bases sitting between them. This CDR3 region has 11 residues. CDR3 nucleotides: TGTGCCAGCAGCCGGAAATCTGAGCAGTTCTTC. It translates to CASSRKSEQFF.

This clonotype occurred many times. This chain links TRBV20-1 with TRBJ2-1; D is ambiguous. V was pared by 0 bases and J by 7 bases, with 16 bases between. The CDR3 runs to 15 residues. Per the germline V gene, CDR1 is DFQATT and CDR2 is SNEGSKA (reference sequence). This CDR3 is CSARDQVWSGNEQFF. The CDR3 coding sequence is TGCAGTGCTAGAGATCAGGTTTGGAGTGGGAATGAGCAGTTCTTC.

The sample holds many counts of this clonotype. J is TRBJ2-5 and V is TRBV28; TRBD1 matches at 7 bases. The V gene end was trimmed by 5 bases and the J gene end by 2 bases; junction bases not matched to a gene: 5. In germline, CDR1 is MDHEN, CDR2 SYDVKM. CDR3 length: 14 amino acids. The DNA for the CDR3 is TGTGCCAGCAGTGGGACAGATAGACAAGAGACCCAGTACTTC. Its translation is CASSGTDRQETQYF.

This clonotype was counted ten times or more. V and J are TRBV7-2 and TRBJ2-1, with TRBD1 as a possible D gene (5 bases). Between the trimmed V and J ends, which lost 5 bases and 5 bases, there was a span of 16 bases. The germline CDR1 and CDR2 sequences are SGHTA and FQGNSA. The CDR3 is made up of 15 amino acids. This chain's CDR3 is CASSPGGAGDNEQFF. CDR3 coding DNA: TGTGCCAGCAGCCCGGGTGGGGCCGGCGACAATGAGCAGTTCTTC. Together with reference TRBV7-2 and TRBJ2-1, the CDR3 gives the full variable domain: GAGVSQSPSNKVTEKGKDVELRCDPISGHTALYWYRQSLGQGLEFLIYFQGNSAPDKSGLPSDRFSAERTGGSVSTLTIQRTQQEDSAVYLCASSPGGAGDNEQFFGPGTRLTVL.

This clonotype was observed at least ten times. The gene calls are TRBV20-1 and TRBJ2-5; D might be TRBD2 (5 bases). The CDR3 length is 14 residues. Between the trimmed V and J ends, which lost 3 bases and 4 bases, there was a span of 15 bases. Germline lookup yields CDR1 DFQATT and CDR2 SNEGSKA (reference sequence). In nucleotides, the CDR3 is TGCAGTGCTAGTGCGGGCCCCAGGTCAGAGACCCAGTACTTC. Protein: CSASAGPRSETQYF.